The T cell receptor beta chain under discussion was sequenced for a study of regulatory T cells in long-lasting Graves disease. Stated time point: newly diagnosed GD, antithyroid drugs for less than 3 months. RNA extracted from PBMCs served as the sequencing template. Library construction for TCR beta used iRepertoire HTBI primers and Arm-PCR of CDR3 regions. TCRdb called the multiplex PCR reads again in MiXCR, with one record for every CDR3 protein. The sample has around 470,000 distinct CDR3 sequences, approximately 15% seen once. V shed 3 bases and J shed 0 bases, with 18 bases lying between them. The length of the CDR3 is 18 residues. The germline V gene has CDR1 MNHEY and CDR2 SMNVEV (reference sequence). This same sample was also taken into another study, of T cells in Graves' hyperthyroidism and ophthalmopathy.

This clonotype was obtained from a woman in her fifties or sixties with Graves disease. V gene TRBV27 combines with J gene TRBJ1-5, with no clear D. Here the sequenced sample was peripheral blood mononuclear cells (PBMCs), taken at new diagnosis, from a patient treated with antithyroid drugs. CDR3 region: CASSFFQPSRYSNQPQHF. CDR3 DNA sequence: TGTGCCAGCAGTTTTTTTCAGCCCTCCAGATATAGCAATCAGCCCCAGCATTTT.